Listed here is a single TCR beta chain. Antigen: not known. These data belong to a study of T cell responses to AZD1222 COVID-19 vaccine. The CDR3 consists of 19 residues. Germline assignment: CDR1 MDHEN and CDR2 SYDVKM. Trimming left V 0 bases short and J 0 bases short, with 18 bases between. TCRdb's copy holds only in-frame clones and misses some; the assay was immunoSEQ multiplex PCR. The sample records over 110,000 clones, around nine tenths being singletons. Whole-study results and caveats: Reports indicate that nearly half of spike-specific TCRs are directed at unmutated variant regions. The donor group comprised mostly white British people and more females; the analysis possibly underestimated clonal diversity. Recipients of two AZD1222 doses showed rising Spike-specific TCR breadth and depth. In all cases, repertoires were sampled only after the peak T cell response.

The chain has TRBV28 and TRBJ1-3, with D perhaps matching TRBD1 (6 bases). The origin of this receptor is an adult in good health. Specimen: peripheral blood, collected on day 0 of AZD1222 vaccination. CDR3 DNA: TGTGCCAGCAGTTTATGCTACCAGGGGACACCCAGCTCTGGAAACACCATATATTTT. It yields the protein CASSLCYQGTPSSGNTIYF.